These T cell receptor beta chains were read from a single sample in a study of control samples from healthy donors and cancer patients. The data were produced by immunoSEQ multiplex PCR, yet TCRdb's version contains in-frame clones alone and is incomplete. The repertoire holds 130,000 or so clones, with roughly 86% as singletons. The sequenced sample was PBMCs. These receptors were collected from a man over 45 with head and neck cancer. Each CDR3 is given with its conserved first and last residue. A D gene is named only where the DNA matches it firmly. Size values are once, few and many counts, or a class for expanded clones, and some rows have none.

V	J	D	size	DNA	CDR3
TRBV28	TRBJ1-4	-	once	TGTGCCAGCAGTTTCACCAGGGCTGCAACTAATGAAAAACTGTTTTTT	CASSFTRAATNEKLFF
TRBV6-5	TRBJ1-5	-	few	TGTGCCACCCGGAGGGGGGAGGATAGCAATCAGCCCCAGCATTTT	CATRRGEDSNQPQHF
TRBV5-1	TRBJ2-5	-	few	TGCGCCAGCAGCTTCCAAGAGACCCAGTACTTC	CASSFQETQYF
TRBV29-1	TRBJ2-5	-	few	TGCAGCGTTGAAGCAGTTGCCGGGGGGCGGGATGAGACCCAGTACTTC	CSVEAVAGGRDETQYF
TRBV24-1	TRBJ2-2	TRBD2	-	TGTGCCACCAGTGGTCTTTCTAGCGGGAGGTTATTCACCGGGGAGCTGTTTTTT	CATSGLSSGRLFTGELFF
TRBV27	TRBJ1-1	-	-	TGTGCCAGCAGTTTACAGGGTCGCCCAACGGTCTGGACTGAAGCTTTCTTT	CASSLQGRPTVWTEAFF
TRBV18	TRBJ2-7	-	-	TGTGCCAGCTCACGGACAGACCTTTCCTACGAGCAGTACTTC	CASSRTDLSYEQYF
TRBV6-5	TRBJ2-7	-	-	TGTGCCAGCAGTTACGACGGAAACTACGAGCAGTACTTC	CASSYDGNYEQYF
TRBV2	TRBJ2-3	TRBD1	-	TGTGCCAGCAGGCGGACAGGGTTCGGCACAGATACGCAGTATTTT	CASRRTGFGTDTQYF
TRBV11-2	TRBJ2-1	-	-	TGTGCCAGCAGCTTCAGGGGCAATGAGCAGTTCTTC	CASSFRGNEQFF
TRBV5-1	TRBJ2-5	TRBD2	-	TGCGCCAGCAGCTCCGGACTAGCGGGGGGCGTCCGGGAGACCCAGTACTTC	CASSSGLAGGVRETQYF
TRBV6-1	TRBJ1-4	-	-	TGTGCCAGCAGTGACCGGACAGCAACTAATGAAAAACTGTTTTTT	CASSDRTATNEKLFF
TRBV2	TRBJ1-5	TRBD1	-	TGTGCCAGCAGTGAGAGAACAGGGGATCCCAAGTTGGCCCAGCATTTT	CASSERTGDPKLAQHF
TRBV4-1	TRBJ2-7	TRBD2	-	TGCGCCAGCAGGTCGCTAGCGGGAGTCTCCTACGAGCAGTACTTC	CASRSLAGVSYEQYF
TRBV6-5	TRBJ2-3	TRBD2	-	TGTGCCAGCAGTTCCCCGACTAGCGGGAGCACAGATACGCAGTATTTT	CASSSPTSGSTDTQYF
TRBV12-3/TRBV12-4	TRBJ1-1	TRBD1	few	TGTGCCAGCAGCCAAGACAGGGACCCTGAAGCTTTCTTT	CASSQDRDPEAFF
TRBV27	TRBJ2-1	TRBD1	-	TGTGCCAGCAGTTTACTGGGGACAGGGCGATGGAATGAGCAGTTCTTC	CASSLLGTGRWNEQFF
TRBV5-1	TRBJ1-2	TRBD1	-	TGCGCCAGCAGCCCGGACAGGTCCTATGGCTACACCTTC	CASSPDRSYGYTF
TRBV7-9	TRBJ2-3	TRBD2	-	TGTGCCAGCAGCTTTAGCGGGGGGGGGACAGATACGCAGTATTTT	CASSFSGGGTDTQYF
TRBV10-3	TRBJ2-1	-	-	TGTGCCATCGGTCTTCCTGCTGGGGGGGCGGATGAGCAGTTCTTC	CAIGLPAGGADEQFF
TRBV5-1	TRBJ2-2	TRBD1	-	TGCGCCAGCAGCTTAACCCCGGGACAGGGGGTCACCGGGGAGCTGTTTTTT	CASSLTPGQGVTGELFF
TRBV2	TRBJ1-5	-	once	TGTGCCAGCAGCGCCGTTTGGGGGGCGGATAGCAATCAGCCCCAGCATTTT	CASSAVWGADSNQPQHF
TRBV5-1	TRBJ2-7	-	-	TGCGCCAGCACCCGCCAGGGAGCCGGCTACGAGCAGTACTTC	CASTRQGAGYEQYF
TRBV10-2	TRBJ2-7	-	once	TGCGCCAGCAGTGAGTATCCCTACGAGCAGTACTTC	CASSEYPYEQYF
TRBV18	TRBJ1-5	-	-	TGTGCCAGCTCACCCGGCCGGGATCAGCCCCAGCATTTT	CASSPGRDQPQHF
TRBV9	TRBJ2-7	-	-	TGTGCCAGCAGCGTAGGGCAGGGAACCTACGAGCAGTACTTC	CASSVGQGTYEQYF
TRBV24-1	TRBJ2-1	-	once	TGTGCCACCAGTGACCCTGGACAGAACTCCTACAATGAGCAGTTCTTC	CATSDPGQNSYNEQFF
TRBV7-9	TRBJ2-3	-	-	TGTGCCAGCAGCTTACAGTTTAGGGATTTGAAAGATACGCAGTATTTT	CASSLQFRDLKDTQYF
TRBV7-9	TRBJ2-3	TRBD1	-	TGTGCCAGCAGCCGGGACAGGGACTGGGATACGCAGTATTTT	CASSRDRDWDTQYF
TRBV11-2	TRBJ1-2	-	-	TGTGCCAGCAGCTTAGACGGGGCGGACTATGGCTACACCTTC	CASSLDGADYGYTF
TRBV19	TRBJ1-1	-	-	TGTGCCAGTAGTATAGATCTTGGCCGACAGGATGAAGCTTTCTTT	CASSIDLGRQDEAFF
TRBV19	TRBJ1-1	-	-	TGTGCCACTTTAACGGGCCGCGAATACACTGAAGCTTTCTTT	CATLTGREYTEAFF
TRBV6-5	TRBJ1-5	TRBD1	-	TGTGCCAGCACCCGGACAGGAGGGACGAATCAGCCCCAGCATTTT	CASTRTGGTNQPQHF
TRBV10-3	TRBJ2-1	-	-	TGTGCCATCAGTGATGGTGTTAGCGGATTCGGGGAGCAGTTCTTC	CAISDGVSGFGEQFF
TRBV6-5	TRBJ2-1	TRBD1	-	TGTGCCAGCAGTACAGGTAGACAGGGGGTCAATGAGCAGTTCTTC	CASSTGRQGVNEQFF
TRBV3-1/TRBV3-2	TRBJ2-1	-	-	TGTGCCAGCAGCCAAGGTCCTTACAATGAGCAGTTCTTC	CASSQGPYNEQFF
TRBV28	TRBJ2-1	TRBD2	-	TGTGCCAGCAGGGGGGGTGGACTAGCGGGCAATGAGCAGTTCTTC	CASRGGGLAGNEQFF
TRBV30	TRBJ2-7	TRBD2	-	TGTGCCTGGAGTGTAGGCGGGGGGTACGAGCAGTACTTC	CAWSVGGGYEQYF
TRBV27	TRBJ1-2	TRBD1	-	TGTGCCAGCAGTTTATCGCCGGGACAGGCTAACTATGGCTACACCTTC	CASSLSPGQANYGYTF
TRBV5-1	TRBJ1-1	TRBD1	-	TGCGCCAGCAGCTCAGGGACAGGGGTGAACACTGAAGCTTTCTTT	CASSSGTGVNTEAFF
TRBV11-3	TRBJ2-3	-	-	TGTGCCAGCAGCTTAGGGCAGGGACATACAGATACGCAGTATTTT	CASSLGQGHTDTQYF
TRBV7-2	TRBJ1-5	-	-	TGTGCCAGCAGTCGAGGACTAACCAATCAGCCCCAGCATTTT	CASSRGLTNQPQHF
TRBV3-1/TRBV3-2	TRBJ1-2	-	-	TGTGCCAGCAGTCCGACGGGCGGCTATGGCTACACCTTC	CASSPTGGYGYTF
TRBV9	TRBJ2-1	-	-	TGTGCCAGCAGCGTAGATCCGGGGATCGACGGCAGTGAGCAGTTCTTC	CASSVDPGIDGSEQFF
TRBV5-8	TRBJ2-7	-	-	TGTGCCAGCAGCCAATCCCCCAGGGCCTACGAGCAGTACTTC	CASSQSPRAYEQYF
TRBV5-1	TRBJ2-1	-	-	TGCGCCAGCAGCTTGGTATCCCTTGAGGAGCAGTTCTTC	CASSLVSLEEQFF
TRBV7-2	TRBJ2-3	-	-	TGTGCCAGCAGCCTGAGCGCGTACACAGATACGCAGTATTTT	CASSLSAYTDTQYF
TRBV7-9	TRBJ2-1	-	once	TGTGCCAGCAGCTTAGGACAGGTCAATGAGCAGTTCTTC	CASSLGQVNEQFF
TRBV27	TRBJ2-1	TRBD2	-	TGTGCCAGCACCGACACTAGCGGGAGGACGCCCTCCTACAATGAGCAGTTCTTC	CASTDTSGRTPSYNEQFF
TRBV18	TRBJ1-4	TRBD1	-	TGTGCCAGCTCACCCTTGGGGACAGTAGGTGAAAAACTGTTTTTT	CASSPLGTVGEKLFF
TRBV19	TRBJ2-7	TRBD1	-	TGTGCCAGTAGTATCGGGCAGGGGGCTGTATACGAGCAGTACTTC	CASSIGQGAVYEQYF
TRBV7-9	TRBJ2-7	TRBD1	-	TGTGCCAACCCGGACAGGGAAACCTACGAGCAGTACTTC	CANPDRETYEQYF
TRBV3-1/TRBV3-2	TRBJ1-5	-	once	TGTGCCAGCAGCCAAGTAAACAATCAGCCCCAGCATTTT	CASSQVNNQPQHF
TRBV6-2/TRBV6-3	TRBJ2-5	-	-	TGTGCCAGCAGTTACAACCGGCTAGCCCTCCAAGAGACCCAGTACTTC	CASSYNRLALQETQYF
TRBV7-9	TRBJ2-6	-	once	TGTGCCAGCAGCCTCCGCAGGCGCGGTGGGGCCAACGTCCTGACTTTC	CASSLRRRGGANVLTF
TRBV5-1	TRBJ2-1	-	-	TGCGCCAGCAGCTTGGTTCAGCGGGCCTACTCCTACAATGAGCAGTTCTTC	CASSLVQRAYSYNEQFF
TRBV14	TRBJ1-2	-	-	TGTGCCAGCAGCCAAGAACGGGGGGCAGGCTATGGCTACACCTTC	CASSQERGAGYGYTF
TRBV5-1	TRBJ1-4	-	-	TGCGCCAGCAGCTTCCAACAGGGTAGGAGGACTAATGAAAAACTGTTTTTT	CASSFQQGRRTNEKLFF